This T cell receptor (beta chain) was captured in a study of neoadjuvant anti-PD-1 for oral cavity cancer. Overall study context: Patients without progression got a fourth dose around day 43.

As for this clone: The antigen is unknown.

Time point indicated: after neoadjuvant nivolumab, at surgical resection. Stage II-IVA oral cavity squamous cell carcinoma was new and untreated by systemic or radiation therapy. The CDR3 runs to 15 residues. CDR1 is SGHRS, CDR2 YFSETQ, per germline. With V trimmed by 2 bases and J by 6 bases, 7 bases remained unmatched. Profiling relied on immunoSEQ multiplex PCR, and the TCRdb table lists in-frame clones only, not all of them. Of 55,000 to 75,000 clones detected, roughly 90% appear once; the ten largest clones hold approximately 2.6%. General study results and limits: Non-responders to neoadjuvant nivolumab had significantly more clonal PBMC T cells than responders. Only three patients per response group were TCR-analyzed; validation needed.

The material was PBMCs, obtained after nivolumab (anti-PD-1) treatment. The chain combines TRBV5-1 with TRBJ2-1, with TRBD2 identical over 8 bases. The TCR comes from a person between 40 and 79 years old with oral cavity squamous cell carcinoma. Written as DNA, the CDR3 is TGCGCCAGCAGCTTAGGGACTAGTCCTCTCAATGAGCAGTTCTTC. Protein sequence: CASSLGTSPLNEQFF.